The 10 T cell receptor beta chains presented below share a single source sample, sequenced in a study of T cells after yellow fever vaccination. Each CDR3 protein gets one entry after TCRdb re-called the 5' RACE reads with MiXCR. Of about 350,000 distinct CDR3 sequences listed, around 8.1% were seen once; the top ten hold 17%. The sample consisted of PBMCs, taken around 45 days after the first yellow fever vaccination. Every receptor here comes from a man younger than 35 who received the YFV17D yellow fever vaccine.

This clonotype appeared a few times. The CDR3 loop is CASSHRTGYGYTF. As DNA, the CDR3 is TGTGCCAGCAGCCACAGGACAGGGTATGGCTACACCTTC. J is TRBJ1-2 and V is TRBV7-2; 8 bases are a match to TRBD1. Germline V gives CDR1 SGHTA, CDR2 FQGNSA. The CDR3 is 13 amino acids. V dropped 5 bases and J dropped 5; count of bases not matched to a gene: 4.

This clonotype appeared a few times. The rearrangement joins TRBV7-6 to TRBJ2-1, with D possibly TRBD1 on 5 matching bases. V lost 1 base and J 0 bases, leaving 19 bases between the germline ends. The CDR3 spans 19 residues. CDR1 is SGHVS, CDR2 FNYEAQ, per germline. The CDR3 is CASSLGIQVPNYSYNEQFF. The CDR3 DNA is TGTGCCAGCAGCTTAGGTATACAGGTCCCAAACTACTCCTACAATGAGCAGTTCTTC.

The gene calls are TRBV5-1 and TRBJ2-2; 7 nucleotides align to TRBD1. The germline V gene has CDR1 SGHRS and CDR2 YFSETQ. The V segment lost 2 bases and the J segment 0 bases; nucleotides outside the gene matches: 7. This CDR3 has 17 amino acids. The CDR3 is CASSLNSQGTNTGELFF. CDR3 coding DNA: TGCGCCAGCAGCTTAAACTCACAGGGGACGAACACCGGGGAGCTGTTTTTT.

This chain links TRBV10-3 with TRBJ2-7; TRBD1 is a possible D gene (5 bases). The CDR3 totals 11 residues. Germline V gene sequence: CDR1 ENHRY, CDR2 SYGVKD. Trimming cost V 4 bases and J 7 bases, with 8 bases left between them. This CDR3 is CAISAGNEQYV. In DNA, the CDR3 is TGTGCCATCAGTGCAGGGAATGAGCAGTACGTC.

This clonotype has a count of ten or more. The chain is built from TRBV7-2 and TRBJ1-6; D possibly corresponds to TRBD1 (5 bases). Trimming stripped 1 base from V and 9 bases from J, with 13 bases between. The CDR3 consists of 15 residues. CDR1 SGHTA and CDR2 FQGNSA come from the germline V gene. CDR3 coding DNA: TGTGCCAGCAGCTTAGGCTCCGGGACTACTTCACCCCTCCACTTT. This encodes CASSLGSGTTSPLHF.

The V call is TRBV5-4, the J call TRBJ2-4, with D tentatively TRBD1 (6 bases). Looked up from germline, CDR1 is SGHNT and CDR2 is YYREEE (reference sequence). V lost 0 bases, J lost 0 bases, and 13 bases lay in between. The CDR3 contains 17 residues. CDR3 in amino acids: CASSLGGQSLAKNIQYF. The DNA of the CDR3 is TGTGCCAGCAGCTTGGGGGGGCAGTCACTAGCCAAAAACATTCAGTACTTC.

The V and J genes are TRBV20-1 and TRBJ2-7, with 12 bases identical to TRBD2. Germline CDR1 DFQATT, CDR2 SNEGSKA (reference sequence). This CDR3 is built from 17 residues. Unmatched junction bases numbered 17, after V lost 4 bases and J lost 7 bases. CDR3 nucleotide sequence: TGCAGTGCTACGACCCTGGGCGCTAGCGGGGGGGCCCGAGAGCAGTACTTC. Translation: CSATTLGASGGAREQYF.

This clonotype was observed a handful of times. The rearrangement links TRBV27 to TRBJ2-7, with 10 positions matching TRBD1. This CDR3 contains 15 residues. Germline CDR1 MNHEY, CDR2 SMNVEV (reference sequence). V was pared by 6 bases and J by 4 bases, with 9 bases of the junction left unmatched. The CDR3 DNA sequence: TGTGCCAGCAGCGAGGCCGGGACAGGGGCTTACGAGCAGTACGTC. Its protein product is CASSEAGTGAYEQYV.

The chain carries TRBV5-1 and TRBJ2-5; 8 bases are a match to TRBD2. Germline lookup yields CDR1 SGHRS and CDR2 YFSETQ. V lost 4 bases, J lost 5 bases, and 7 bases stayed unmatched. The CDR3 totals 14 residues. The CDR3 sequence: CASSPGLGSETQYF. The CDR3 DNA reads TGCGCCAGCAGCCCGGGACTAGGGTCGGAGACCCAGTACTTC.

V gene TRBV4-2 combines with J gene TRBJ2-7, with D possibly being TRBD1 (5 bases). V was cut by 0 bases and J by 3 bases, with 12 bases left in between. CDR3 length: 15 residues. Germline V gene sequence: CDR1 LGHNA, CDR2 YNFKEQ. The CDR3 sequence: CASSQDAGQIYEQYF. The CDR3 region has the DNA TGTGCCAGCAGCCAAGATGCCGGACAAATCTACGAGCAGTACTTC.